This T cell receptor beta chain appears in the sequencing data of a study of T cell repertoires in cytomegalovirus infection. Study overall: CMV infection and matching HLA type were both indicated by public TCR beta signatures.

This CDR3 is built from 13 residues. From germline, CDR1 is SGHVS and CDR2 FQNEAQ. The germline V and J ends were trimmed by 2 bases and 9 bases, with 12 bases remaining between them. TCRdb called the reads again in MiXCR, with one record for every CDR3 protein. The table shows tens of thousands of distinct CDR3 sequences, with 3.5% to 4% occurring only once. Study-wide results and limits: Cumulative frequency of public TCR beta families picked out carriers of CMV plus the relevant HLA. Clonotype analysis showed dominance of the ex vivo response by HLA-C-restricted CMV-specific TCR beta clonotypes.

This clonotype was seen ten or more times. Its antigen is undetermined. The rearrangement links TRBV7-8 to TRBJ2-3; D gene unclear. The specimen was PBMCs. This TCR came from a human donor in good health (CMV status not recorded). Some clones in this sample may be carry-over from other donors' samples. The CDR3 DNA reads TGTGCCAGCAGCTTATTTTCGGCGGACACGCAGTATTTT. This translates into CASSLFSADTQYF.